This T cell receptor beta chain was captured by sequencing in a study of T cells in Graves' hyperthyroidism and ophthalmopathy. Notes on this clonotype: The antigen is not known.

Findings and caveats of the study: Most clonotypes expanded in the thyroid (above 0.001) were also present in blood.

Amplification of TCR beta CDR3 regions was performed using RNA transcripts as template. First-round RT-PCR of the TCR CDR3 relied on the HTBI primer set. TCRdb reanalysed the multiplex PCR reads using MiXCR and keeps one entry per CDR3 protein. The sample records about 610,000 distinct CDR3 sequences, approximately 44% being singletons. This receptor was identified in a woman under 30 with Graves' hyperthyroidism. Material for sequencing was peripheral blood or thyroid tissue (not recorded which).

Here the CDR3 reads CGFRRGGSYEQYF. The CDR3, as DNA: TGTGGCTTTAGACGAGGGGGCTCCTACGAGCAGTACTTC. This chain uses TRBV7-9 with TRBJ2-7, with D possibly being TRBD1 (6 bases). Germline CDR1 reads SEHNR; CDR2 reads FQNEAQ (reference sequence). This CDR3 has 13 residues.